One and the same sample provided the 20 T cell receptor beta chains below, sequenced in a study of regulatory T cells in long-lasting Graves disease (dated by TCRdb to the early 2020s). The library was generated by multiplex PCR. TCRdb shows the sequencer as Illumina HiSeq 4000. iRepertoire HTBI primers and Arm-PCR amplification of CDR3 regions were used to construct TCR beta libraries. Through fastp at Q25 and MiXCR, TCRdb rebuilt clones from the public reads, retaining in-frame beta chains. When rows share a CDR3 protein, they turn into one entry using the most common DNA and genes. The sample contains roughly 420,000 distinct CDR3 sequences, around 15% of them found a single time. The top ten constitute about 10% of the sample. Interpreted using the paper, the time point label stands for: newly diagnosed GD, antithyroid drugs for less than 3 months. RNA was extracted from PBMCs in TRIzol for both TCR sequencing and RNA sequencing.

These data are also associated with another study on T cells in Graves' hyperthyroidism and ophthalmopathy.

The material sequenced was peripheral blood mononuclear cells (PBMCs), taken at new diagnosis, from a patient treated with antithyroid drugs. All receptors derive from a woman aged 30 to 39 with Graves disease. Donor details come from another sample of the same person, matched by shared clones.

This clonotype was seen many times. The chain has TRBV11-2 and TRBJ2-7, with TRBD2 matching over 11 bases. The CDR3 totals 15 residues. Germline values: CDR1 SGHAT, CDR2 FQNNGV. V dropped 7 bases and J dropped 0; count of bases not matched to a gene: 5. The CDR3 loop is CASTYGTSGSYEQYF. The CDR3, as DNA: TGTGCCAGCACCTACGGGACTAGCGGCTCCTACGAGCAGTACTTC.

There are a few counts of this clonotype. The chain uses TRBV14 and TRBJ1-2; D gene ambiguous. The CDR3 length is 15 residues. Trimming cost V 4 bases and J 3 bases, with 15 bases left between them. Looked up from germline, CDR1 is SGHDN and CDR2 is FVKESK. The DNA for the CDR3 is TGTGCCAGCAGCCGAACAAGTGGGCCCTACTATGGCTACACCTTC. This codes for CASSRTSGPYYGYTF.

This sequence joins TRBV2 and TRBJ1-4; D gene unclear. Per the germline V gene, CDR1 is SNHLY and CDR2 is FYNNEI. The CDR3 extends over 15 amino acids. V shed 10 bases and J shed 0 bases, with 15 bases lying between them. CDR3 protein: CATHQGGATNEKLFF. The CDR3 nucleotides are TGTGCCACTCACCAAGGAGGCGCAACTAATGAAAAACTGTTTTTT.

The V and J genes are TRBV28 and TRBJ2-3, with D possibly being TRBD2 (7 bases). Trimming shortened V by 5 bases and J by 2 bases, and 17 bases separated the two germline ends. The CDR3 length is 16 residues. Looked up from germline, CDR1 is MDHEN and CDR2 is SYDVKM. CDR3 region: CASSPVGGGNTDTQYF. CDR3 coding DNA: TGTGCCAGCAGTCCTGTAGGGGGGGGAAACACAGATACGCAGTATTTT.

As concerns this clonotype: A far larger clone is off by one base, so a read error is likely. V and J are TRBV11-2 and TRBJ2-1; a possible D gene is TRBD2 (6 bases). The CDR3 spans 18 residues. V was pared by 6 bases and J by 2 bases, with 23 bases between. Germline V gene data show CDR1 as SGHAT and CDR2 as FQNNGV. The CDR3 DNA sequence: TGTGCCAGCAGTCCCGGAGGGGTCGGCAGGGCACCCTACAATGAGCAGTTCTTC. This sequence encodes CASSPGGVGRAPYNEQFF.

This clonotype was picked up many times. J is TRBJ2-2 and V is TRBV6-1, with unresolved D. Trimming shortened V by 2 bases and J by 7 bases, and 11 bases separated the two germline ends. CDR1 and CDR2 (germline): MNHNS, SASEGT. This CDR3 comprises 14 residues. The DNA for the CDR3 is TGTGCCAGCAGTGAATATTCTATGGGCGGGGAGCTGTTTTTT. Amino acid sequence: CASSEYSMGGELFF.

CDR3 sequence: CSARDREGKGYTF. The CDR3 DNA reads TGCAGTGCCAGGGACAGGGAAGGAAAAGGCTACACCTTC. The V and J genes are TRBV20-1 and TRBJ1-2; 9 bases fit TRBD1. V gave up 6 bases and J gave up 8 bases; unmatched junction bases: 10. Per germline, CDR1 DFQATT and CDR2 SNEGSKA (reference sequence). The CDR3 spans 13 residues.

The rearrangement links TRBV18 to TRBJ2-7, with TRBD2 matching 8 bases. From germline, CDR1 is KGHSH and CDR2 LQKENI. The CDR3 has 15 amino acids. The junction had 12 bases not matched to a gene; V was cut back by 8 bases and J by 3 bases. CDR3 protein: CASTSGGVGVYEQYF. The CDR3 DNA reads TGTGCCAGCACTTCGGGAGGGGTGGGGGTCTACGAGCAGTACTTC.

This clonotype occurred many times. The CDR3 region has the DNA TGTGCCAGCAGTGAGGGCTTCTCGAATCAGCCCCAGCATTTT. Translated: CASSEGFSNQPQHF. The chain joins TRBV2 to TRBJ1-5; D is ambiguous. Germline V CDR1 and CDR2: SNHLY, FYNNEI. The CDR3 has 14 residues. The V and J ends lost 3 bases and 4 bases respectively, with 10 bases between them.

This clonotype was seen just once. Given a much more abundant clone one base away, this may be a read error. The J gene is TRBJ2-1, the V gene TRBV20-1; D perhaps matches TRBD2 (6 bases). The germline V gene has CDR1 DFQATT and CDR2 SNEGSKA (reference sequence). The CDR3 is made up of 13 amino acids. The germline V and J ends were trimmed by 8 bases and 8 bases, with 19 bases remaining between them. CDR3 residues: CSLRRASRDEQFF. The CDR3, as DNA: TGCAGTCTACGGAGGGCCTCGAGGGATGAGCAGTTCTTC.

This clonotype has a handful of counts. The chain employs TRBV18 and TRBJ2-6; the D gene could be TRBD1 or TRBD2 (5 bases each). This CDR3 contains 17 residues. Germline CDR1 and CDR2: KGHSH and LQKENI. Trimming took 0 bases from V and 0 from J, leaving 9 bases between them. DNA for the CDR3: TGTGCCAGCTCACCACCCTCAGGGACCTCTGGGGCCAACGTCCTGACTTTC. This translates into CASSPPSGTSGANVLTF.

As regards this clonotype: With a much larger clone just one base away, this may be a read error. Here the CDR3 omits its conserved ending phenylalanine or tryptophan, so a read error is the likely source. CDR3 region: CASSLSAGVNEQFS. The CDR3 DNA is TGTGCCAGCAGCTTATCCGCGGGAGTTAATGAGCAGTTCTCC. The chain recombines TRBV7-9 with TRBJ2-1; TRBD2 aligns across 7 bases. There are 14 residues in the CDR3. In germline, CDR1 is SEHNR, CDR2 FQNEAQ (reference sequence). Germline trimming cut 2 bases from V and 7 bases from J; bases unmatched to any gene: 5.

This clonotype showed up many times. CDR3 DNA sequence: TGTGCCAGCAGTTTTTACGGGACAGGGGGCACTGAAGCTTTCTTT. Protein product: CASSFYGTGGTEAFF. This chain connects TRBV7-2 to TRBJ1-1, with 11 positions matching TRBD1. Germline V gene sequence: CDR1 SGHTA, CDR2 FQGNSA. The junction had 7 bases not matched to a gene; V was cut back by 6 bases and J by 4 bases. The length of the CDR3 is 15 residues.

Many counts were recorded for this clonotype. This chain joins TRBV28 and TRBJ1-6; D not certain. V shed 10 bases and J shed 8 bases, with 15 bases lying between them. The CDR3 runs 13 residues. Germline V gives CDR1 MDHEN, CDR2 SYDVKM. CDR3 coding DNA: TGTGCCAATCGTAGAGGGCTGGATTCACCCCTCCACTTT. It specifies CANRRGLDSPLHF.

In regard to this clonotype: The junction does not match germline at one end; this may be a read error. The V call is TRBV28, the J call TRBJ2-6, with TRBD2 matching over 7 bases. CDR1 MDHEN and CDR2 SYDVKM come from the germline V gene. CDR3 size: 15 residues. The CDR3 region is CASSPTSAGANILTF. The DNA for the CDR3 is TGTGCCAGCAGCCCCACTAGCGCTGGGGCCAACATCCTGACTTTC.

This clonotype has only a few counts. The rearrangement links TRBV6-1 to TRBJ1-5, with D perhaps matching TRBD1 (5 bases). There are 19 residues in the CDR3. Germline V CDR1 and CDR2: MNHNS, SASEGT. Trimming took off 6 bases at V and 0 bases at J, with 24 bases between the two ends. CDR3 bases: TGTGCCAGCAGACGAACCAGGGCACAACGATTAAATAGCAATCAGCCCCAGCATTTT. It is translated as CASRRTRAQRLNSNQPQHF.

This chain links TRBV3-1 with TRBJ2-3; 10 nucleotides align to TRBD2. This CDR3 spans 17 amino acids. V trimming: 5 bases; J trimming: 3 bases; junction bases outside the gene matches: 11. Looked up from germline, CDR1 is LGHDT and CDR2 is YNNKEL (reference sequence). The DNA of the CDR3 is TGTGCCAGCAGCACGCAGACTAGCGGGTTGGGGACAGATACGCAGTATTTT. It is translated as CASSTQTSGLGTDTQYF.

This clonotype was recorded at least ten times. The chain joins TRBV6-2 or TRBV6-3 to TRBJ1-1; 10 bases match TRBD1. The junction had 3 bases not matched to a gene; V was cut back by 3 bases and J by 5 bases. The CDR3 totals 14 residues. Germline values: CDR1 MNHEY, CDR2 SVGEGT. The CDR3 region is CASSYDRGPTEAFF. The CDR3 nucleotides read TGTGCCAGCAGTTATGACAGGGGGCCTACTGAAGCTTTCTTT.

This clonotype was counted at least ten times. V gene TRBV27 combines with J gene TRBJ2-3, with 8 bases aligning to TRBD2. Germline V lookup: CDR1 MNHEY, CDR2 SMNVEV (reference sequence). CDR3 length: 16 residues. The V gene end was trimmed by 2 bases and the J gene end by 0 bases; junction bases not matched to a gene: 4. The CDR3 nucleotides are TGTGCCAGCAGTTTAGCACCTAGCGGGAGCACAGATACGCAGTATTTT. This gives the protein CASSLAPSGSTDTQYF.

At least ten counts were recorded for this clonotype. This chain connects TRBV18 to TRBJ2-7, with a possible D match to TRBD1 (5 bases). This CDR3 comprises 14 residues. V was trimmed by 2 bases and J by 2 bases, leaving 10 bases between them. Germline V lookup: CDR1 KGHSH, CDR2 LQKENI. As DNA, the CDR3 is TGTGCCAGCTCACCAGGGGCGACGGCCTACGAGCAGTACTTC. Protein sequence: CASSPGATAYEQYF.